Below, 10 T cell receptor beta chains from the same sample are listed, as sequenced in a study of OX40 agonist ivuxolimab in advanced cancers. The library was built by means of the immunoSEQ multiplex PCR assay. TCRdb carries this immuneACCESS record with in-frame sequences only. Its versions omit some clonotypes, under half of them owing to an unresolved V gene in the studies checked, with the rest unexplained. In all, the sample holds about 50,000 clones, and roughly 87% of those were seen once. The ten largest clones take up 5.5% to 7.5% of the sample. The material sequenced was CD4+ or CD8+ T cells sorted from blood, taken in a trial of the OX40 agonist ivuxolimab. The receptors come from an adult with an advanced solid tumor such as melanoma, head and neck, liver or kidney cancer.

This rearrangement joins TRBV15 to TRBJ1-5; TRBD1 aligns across 7 bases. Germline-derived CDR1 and CDR2 are LNHNV and YYDKDF (reference sequence). The CDR3 is 15 residues long. The junction had 8 bases not matched to a gene; V was cut back by 5 bases and J by 4 bases. In DNA, the CDR3 is TGTGCCACCAGCGGACCTACAGGGGTAAATCAGCCCCAGCATTTT. It is translated as CATSGPTGVNQPQHF.

The genes are TRBV29-1 and TRBJ2-1, with TRBD1 matching 9 bases. Looked up from germline, CDR1 is SQVTM and CDR2 is ANQGSEA. Trimming removed 2 bases from V and 4 bases from J; junction bases left unmatched: 9. The CDR3 is 16 residues long. The CDR3 loop is CSVESDGTGFYNEQFF. In nucleotides, the CDR3 is TGCAGCGTTGAATCCGATGGGACAGGGTTTTACAATGAGCAGTTCTTC.

The V and J genes are TRBV6-4 and TRBJ1-1, with 7 bases that match TRBD1. This CDR3 is built from 13 residues. From germline, CDR1 is MRHNA and CDR2 SNTAGT. Germline trimming cut 3 bases from V and 3 bases from J; bases unmatched to any gene: 1. In DNA, the CDR3 is TGTGCCAGCAGTGAGAGGGGGCACACTGAAGCTTTCTTT. Its protein is CASSERGHTEAFF.

This chain uses TRBV5-4 with TRBJ1-1, with a weak D call TRBD1 (6 bases). V lost 4 bases and J lost 8, with 12 bases in between. The CDR3 extends over 12 amino acids. Germline assignment: CDR1 SGHNT and CDR2 YYREEE (reference sequence). The CDR3 protein is CASSEGHPEAFF. CDR3 sequence (DNA): TGTGCCAGCAGCGAGGGACACCCCGAAGCTTTCTTT.

This clone has just one count. The J gene is TRBJ2-7, the V gene TRBV6-6; D is uncertain. The germline V and J ends were trimmed by 5 bases and 9 bases, with 17 bases remaining between them. The CDR3 loop spans 13 amino acids. From germline, CDR1 is MNHNY and CDR2 SVGAGI (reference sequence). This CDR3 reads CASSPGPVIAQYF. The CDR3 nucleotides read TGTGCCAGCAGTCCCGGGCCCGTCATCGCGCAGTACTTC.

J is TRBJ2-5 and V is TRBV27; perhaps D is TRBD1 or TRBD2 (5 bases each). V was cut by 3 bases and J by 0 bases, with 11 bases left in between. Germline CDR1 MNHEY, CDR2 SMNVEV (reference sequence). The CDR3 runs 15 residues. The CDR3 sequence: CASSFYQGDQETQYF. CDR3 nucleotide sequence: TGTGCCAGCAGTTTTTACCAGGGAGACCAAGAGACCCAGTACTTC.

J is TRBJ2-1 and V is TRBV7-6, with D perhaps TRBD2 (6 bases). The CDR3 is 15 amino acids. Germline loops: CDR1 SGHVS, CDR2 FNYEAQ. Between the trimmed V and J ends, which lost 7 bases and 3 bases, there was a span of 16 bases. The CDR3 nucleotides read TGTGCCAGCACCGTCGTCGGGGGAAGCTACAATGAGCAGTTCTTC. It translates to CASTVVGGSYNEQFF.

The chain uses TRBV4-3 and TRBJ2-1; TRBD2 is a possible D gene (5 bases). Germline CDR1 LGHNA, CDR2 YSLEER. The CDR3 is 20 residues long. V was pared by 0 bases and J by 2 bases, with 23 bases between. CDR3 bases: TGCGCCAGCAGCCAAGATAGGGCTAGCTCCCCCAAAATGACCTACAATGAGCAGTTCTTC. This gives the protein CASSQDRASSPKMTYNEQFF.

The V gene is TRBV30, the J gene TRBJ1-3; D perhaps matches TRBD1 (6 bases). V lost 3 bases to trimming and J lost 0 bases, with 24 bases between them. Per germline, CDR1 GTSNPN and CDR2 SVGIG (reference sequence). The CDR3 length is 19 residues. The CDR3 DNA sequence: TGTGCCTGGAGGTCCACCCTATGGGGACACGGGAACTCTGGAAACACCATATATTTT. Translation: CAWRSTLWGHGNSGNTIYF.

This clone was seen only once. The chain combines TRBV6-5 with TRBJ1-1; no firm D call. The CDR3 totals 12 residues. Per germline, CDR1 MNHEY and CDR2 SVGAGI. V lost 6 bases and J 0 bases, leaving 5 bases between the germline ends. The CDR3 region is CASRLVNTEAFF. CDR3 DNA sequence: TGTGCCAGCAGGTTAGTGAACACTGAAGCTTTCTTT.